This record looks at one TCR beta chain sequence and its context. This clonotype was found many times. No antigen is known for it. One end of the junction varies from germline; a read error may be responsible. The study was a case-control design nested within a healthcare worker cohort in London, UK, with weekly nasopharyngeal swab PCR tests and blood sampling. Healthcare workers were enrolled in the week of the UK lockdown, from 23 to 31 March 2020, and were followed every week for up to roughly 15 weeks. The library was made by 5' RACE. Sequencing was carried out with a NextSeq 500. In the TCR library protocol, unique molecular identifiers were attached to individual cDNA molecules to correct for PCR bias and sequencing error. TCR alpha and beta chains were both sequenced, and the abundances of alpha and beta sequences in each sample were closely correlated with each other. The original methods were these. Decombinator V4 was used to annotate the V gene, J gene and CDR3 of the TCR sequences. Expanded TCRs were defined as changing significantly between any two time points under a Poisson model with p below 0.0001. Abundances of TCRs were expressed as counts per million after normalisation to the total number of TCRs sequenced in each sample. TRAV1-2 paired with TRAJ12, TRAJ20 or TRAJ33 defined MAIT TCRs, while TRAV10 paired with TRAJ18 defined iNKT TCRs. A search of VDJdb, accessed on 1 November 2021, was run for TCRs annotated to CMV, EBV and SARS-CoV-2, with TCRs annotated for multiple antigens excluded. TCRdb reanalyzed the raw reads on its own, using fastp at Q25 for trimming and MiXCR for clone calling, and kept in-frame beta chains. Merged by CDR3 protein, the rows form single entries marked with the most common genes and DNA. The authors' filters were not applied to this entry. The sample table shows 45,000 to 65,000 distinct CDR3 sequences, and around 8.4% are seen once. Under 5% of the sample is taken by the ten largest.

The germline V gene gives CDR1 as SNHLY and CDR2 as FYNNEI. The CDR3 goes from the cysteine to the phenylalanine over 15 residues. Here the CDR3 DNA is all that survives: 45 bases in frame from base 1. This entry is derived from a study of early T cells in non-severe SARS-CoV-2 infection (dated by TCRdb to the early 2020s). Study-wide context: Bulk RNA from unsorted whole blood was used for TCR sequencing, so alpha and beta chains could not be paired.

The investigation overall reported the following: VDJdb matching was skewed toward anti-spike CD8 responses, so virus-specific expansions were likely underestimated and private and CD4 specificities were missed.

This chain joins TRBV2 to TRBJ1-3; no D gene can be assigned with confidence. The sample taken for sequencing was whole blood. This sequence originates from an adult who was a healthcare worker with PCR-confirmed SARS-CoV-2 infection or an uninfected control (not recorded which). The bases read TGTGCCAGCAGTGAACCCACCTACTCTGAAAACACCATATATTTT. It codes for CASSEPTYSENTIYF.